This T cell receptor (beta chain) was identified during a study of T-cell memory formation after mild COVID-19. Study-level results: Clonal second-wave expansions that peaked on day 37 had unconfirmed SARS-CoV-2 specificity. Clones shrinking from day 15 to 85 showed even CD4/CD8 mixes; later expanders tilted CD4+.

TCRdb fed the 5' RACE reads into MiXCR, producing one record per CDR3 protein. The table shows under 550,000 distinct CDR3 sequences, with 18% occurring only once. This clonotype was observed at least ten times. Its antigen is still unknown. V trimming: 1 base; J trimming: 6 bases; junction bases outside the gene matches: 10. Germline values: CDR1 SGDLS, CDR2 YYNGEE. The CDR3 runs 17 residues. The sequenced sample was PBMCs or a T cell subset sorted from them (not recorded which). This chain connects TRBV9 to TRBJ2-1, with 10 bases lining up with TRBD2. This sequence originates from an adult woman who had mild COVID-19 (a few samples of this study predate the infection). Cell type and time point are not known. In DNA, the CDR3 is TGTGCCAGCAGCGTACGCCCCTCAACTAGCGGGACCAATGAGCAGTTCTTC. It translates to CASSVRPSTSGTNEQFF.